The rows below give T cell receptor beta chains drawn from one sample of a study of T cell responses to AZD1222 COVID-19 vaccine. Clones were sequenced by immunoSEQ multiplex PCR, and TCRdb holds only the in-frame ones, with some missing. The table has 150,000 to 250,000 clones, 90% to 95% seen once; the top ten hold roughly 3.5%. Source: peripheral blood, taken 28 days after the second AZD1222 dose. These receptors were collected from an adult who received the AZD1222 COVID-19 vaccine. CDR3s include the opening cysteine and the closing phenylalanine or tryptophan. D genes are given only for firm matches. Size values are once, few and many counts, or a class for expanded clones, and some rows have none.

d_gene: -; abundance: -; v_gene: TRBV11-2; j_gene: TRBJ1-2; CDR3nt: TGTGCCAGCAGCTCGTTTCGGAGGGGGGGCGATAACTATGGCTACACCTTC; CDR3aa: CASSSFRRGGDNYGYTF
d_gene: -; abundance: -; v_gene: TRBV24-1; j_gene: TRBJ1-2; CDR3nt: TGTGCCACCATCTGCCTCGGAATCTATGGCTACACCTTC; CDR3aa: CATICLGIYGYTF
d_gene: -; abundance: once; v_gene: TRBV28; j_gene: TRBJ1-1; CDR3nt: TGTGGGGGAAAAAGGGGAGGTTGGTTGGAGAAGAACACTGAAGCTTTCTTT; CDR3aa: CGGKRGGWLEKNTEAFF
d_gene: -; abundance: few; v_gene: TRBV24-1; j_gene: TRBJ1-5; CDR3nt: TGTGCCACCAGTTTCTTTGGAAGCAATCAGCCCCAGCATTTT; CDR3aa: CATSFFGSNQPQHF
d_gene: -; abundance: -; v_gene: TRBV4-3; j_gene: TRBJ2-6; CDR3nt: TGCGCCAGCAGCCAAGAGGGTATCTCTGGGGCCAACGTCCTGACTTTC; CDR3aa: CASSQEGISGANVLTF
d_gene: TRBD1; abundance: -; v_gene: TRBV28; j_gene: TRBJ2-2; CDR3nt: TGTGCCAGCACTTCCGCGGGACAGGGTTTAAGAACCGGGGAGCTGTTTTTT; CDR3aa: CASTSAGQGLRTGELFF
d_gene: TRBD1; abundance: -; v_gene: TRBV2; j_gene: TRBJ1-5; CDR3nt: TGTGCCAGCCAGGGACAGGGAGTAGGTCAGCCCCAGCATTTT; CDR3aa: CASQGQGVGQPQHF
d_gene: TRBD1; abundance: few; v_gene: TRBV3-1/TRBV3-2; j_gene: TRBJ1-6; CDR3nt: TGTGCCAGCAGTCGCAGGGGGCCTTCACCCCTCCACTTT; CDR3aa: CASSRRGPSPLHF
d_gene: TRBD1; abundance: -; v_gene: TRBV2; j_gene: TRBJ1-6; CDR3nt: TGTGCCAGCAGTCCCGGACAGGCTCTTAATTCACCCCTCCACTTT; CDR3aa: CASSPGQALNSPLHF
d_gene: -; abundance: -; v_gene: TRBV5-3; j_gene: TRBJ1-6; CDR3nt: TGTGCCAGAAGCTTTCAGGGTCATAATTCACCCCTCCACTTT; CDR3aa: CARSFQGHNSPLHF
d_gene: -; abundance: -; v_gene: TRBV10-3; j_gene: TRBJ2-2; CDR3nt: TGTGCCATCAGTGAGCGTAGCCTTAACACCGGGGAGCTGTTTTTT; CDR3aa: CAISERSLNTGELFF
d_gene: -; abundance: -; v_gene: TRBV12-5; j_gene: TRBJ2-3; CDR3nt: TGTGCAAGTAACCCGGGGGGCTCGAGCACAGATACGCAGTATTTT; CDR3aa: CASNPGGSSTDTQYF
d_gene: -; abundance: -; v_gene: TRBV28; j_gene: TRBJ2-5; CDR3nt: TGTGCCAGCAGACTACAGGGTGGGGAGACCCAGTACTTC; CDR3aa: CASRLQGGETQYF
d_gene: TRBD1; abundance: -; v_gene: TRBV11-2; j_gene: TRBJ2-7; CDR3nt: TGTGCCAGCAGCTTAGATCCCGGGACAGCCTTTTACGAGCAGTACTTC; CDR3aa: CASSLDPGTAFYEQYF
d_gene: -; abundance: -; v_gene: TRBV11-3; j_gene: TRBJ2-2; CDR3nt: TGTGCCAGCAGCTTACTGGGGGTGGACACCGGGGAGCTGTTTTTT; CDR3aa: CASSLLGVDTGELFF
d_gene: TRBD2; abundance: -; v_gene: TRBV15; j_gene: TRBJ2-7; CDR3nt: TGTGCCACCAGCCTTAGCGGGAGGGCCTACGAGCAGTACTTC; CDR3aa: CATSLSGRAYEQYF
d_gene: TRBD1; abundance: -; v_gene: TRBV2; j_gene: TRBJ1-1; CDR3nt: TGTGCCAGCAGTCTCAGGGGGCGCGGGGCTTTCTTT; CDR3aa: CASSLRGRGAFF
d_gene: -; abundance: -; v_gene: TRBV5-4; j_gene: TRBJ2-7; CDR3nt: TGTGCCAGCAGCTTGGGGCAGGGTGACGAGCAGTACTTC; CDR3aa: CASSLGQGDEQYF
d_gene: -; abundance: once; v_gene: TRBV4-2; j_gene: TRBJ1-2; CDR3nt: TGTGCCAGCAGCCAAGGAACAGGGCCCGACTATGGCTACACCTTC; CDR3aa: CASSQGTGPDYGYTF
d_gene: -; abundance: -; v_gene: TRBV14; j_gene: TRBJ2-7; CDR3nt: TGTGCCAGCAGCCAAGTAGGATACGAGCAGTACTTC; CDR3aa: CASSQVGYEQYF
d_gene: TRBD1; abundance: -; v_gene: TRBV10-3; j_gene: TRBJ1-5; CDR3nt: TGTGCCATCAGTGCGGGACAGGGAACTCAGCCCCAGCATTTT; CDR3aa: CAISAGQGTQPQHF
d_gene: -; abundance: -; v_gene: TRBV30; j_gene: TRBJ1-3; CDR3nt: TGTGCCTGGTGTGGAGATGGAAACACCATATATTTT; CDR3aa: CAWCGDGNTIYF
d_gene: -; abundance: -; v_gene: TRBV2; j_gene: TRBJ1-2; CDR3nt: TGTGCCAGCAGTGGAGTTAGAGGTGGCTACACCTTC; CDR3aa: CASSGVRGGYTF
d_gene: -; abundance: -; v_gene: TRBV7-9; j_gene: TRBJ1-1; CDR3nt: TGTGCCAGCACACCCACAGGGTTCTCTGAAGCTTTCTTT; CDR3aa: CASTPTGFSEAFF
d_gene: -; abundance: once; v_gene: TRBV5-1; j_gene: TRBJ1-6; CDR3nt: TGCGCCAGCAGCTTAGGGGTCTCCGGTAATTCACCCCTCCACTTT; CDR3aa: CASSLGVSGNSPLHF
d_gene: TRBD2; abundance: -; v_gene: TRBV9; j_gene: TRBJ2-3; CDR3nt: TGTGCCAGCAGCGCTAGCGGGAGTCGAGATACGCAGTATTTT; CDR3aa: CASSASGSRDTQYF
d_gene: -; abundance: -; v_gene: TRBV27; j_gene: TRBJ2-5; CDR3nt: TGTGCCAGCACCGAAGAGACCCAGTACTTC; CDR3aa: CASTEETQYF
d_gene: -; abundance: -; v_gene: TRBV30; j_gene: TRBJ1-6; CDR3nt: TGTGCCTGGAGTGCCCTCCGAGATAATTCACCCCTCCACTTT; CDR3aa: CAWSALRDNSPLHF
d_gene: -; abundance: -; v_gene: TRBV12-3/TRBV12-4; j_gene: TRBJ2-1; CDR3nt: TGTGCCAGCAGTTTTTCAACAAGAAATGAGCAGTTCTTC; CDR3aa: CASSFSTRNEQFF
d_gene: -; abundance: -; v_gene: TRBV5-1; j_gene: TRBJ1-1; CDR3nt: TGCGCCAGCAGGCGGAATGCTGGGGCTATGGACACTGAAGCTTTCTTT; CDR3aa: CASRRNAGAMDTEAFF
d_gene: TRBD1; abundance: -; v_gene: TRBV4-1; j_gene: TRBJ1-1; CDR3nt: TGCGCCAGCAGCCAAGATCTGACAGGGGGAAGATCTGAAGCTTTCTTT; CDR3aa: CASSQDLTGGRSEAFF
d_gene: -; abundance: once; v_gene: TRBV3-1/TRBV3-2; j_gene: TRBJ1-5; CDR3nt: TGTGCCAGCAGCCCCCCTCGCGGTCCCGGTTATAGCAATCAGCCCCAGCATTTT; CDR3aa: CASSPPRGPGYSNQPQHF
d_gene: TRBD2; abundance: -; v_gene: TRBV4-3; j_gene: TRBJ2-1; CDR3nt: TGCGCCAGCAGCCATCGCGTGACGGGACTATCCTACAATGAGCAGTTCTTC; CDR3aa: CASSHRVTGLSYNEQFF
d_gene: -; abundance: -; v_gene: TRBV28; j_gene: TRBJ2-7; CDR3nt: TGTGCCAGCAGCTCGGACAGCTACGAGCAGTACTTC; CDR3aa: CASSSDSYEQYF
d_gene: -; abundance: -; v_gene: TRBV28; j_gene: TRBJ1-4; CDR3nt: TGTGCCAGCGGGGGAGGGGATGAAAAACTGTTTTTT; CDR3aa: CASGGGDEKLFF
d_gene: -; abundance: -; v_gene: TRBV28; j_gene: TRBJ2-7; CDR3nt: TGTGCCAGCAGTTTCGGAATTCCCTACGAGCAGTACTTC; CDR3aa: CASSFGIPYEQYF
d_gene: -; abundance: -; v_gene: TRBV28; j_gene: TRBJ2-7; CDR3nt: TGTGCCAGCACCTTGGGGACAATTTCCTACGAGCAGTACTTC; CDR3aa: CASTLGTISYEQYF
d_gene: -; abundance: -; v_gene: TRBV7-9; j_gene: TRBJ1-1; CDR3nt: TGTGCCAGCAGCCTAACAGGGTTCACTGAAGCTTTCTTT; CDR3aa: CASSLTGFTEAFF
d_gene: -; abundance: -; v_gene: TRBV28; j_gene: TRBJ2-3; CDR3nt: TGTGCCAGCAGTTTAGCTGCCGATACGCAGTATTTT; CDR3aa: CASSLAADTQYF
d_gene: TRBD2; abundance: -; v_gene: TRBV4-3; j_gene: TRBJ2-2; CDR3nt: TGCGCCAGCAGCCAGGGGATCGGAGCGGGAGGCCTTACCGGGGAGCTGTTTTTT; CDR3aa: CASSQGIGAGGLTGELFF
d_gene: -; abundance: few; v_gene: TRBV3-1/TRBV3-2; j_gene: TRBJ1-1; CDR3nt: TGTGCCAGCAGCCAATCTCGGTCGAACACTGAAGCTTTCTTT; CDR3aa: CASSQSRSNTEAFF
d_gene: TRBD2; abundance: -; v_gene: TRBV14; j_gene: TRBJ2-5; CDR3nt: TGTGCCAGCAGCCACCCACTAGCGGGAGACAGAATCCAAGAGACCCAGTACTTC; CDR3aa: CASSHPLAGDRIQETQYF
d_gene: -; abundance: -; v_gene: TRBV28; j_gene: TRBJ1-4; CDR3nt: TGTGCCAGCAGTTCAACAGTCGGTACTAATGAAAAACTGTTTTTT; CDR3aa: CASSSTVGTNEKLFF
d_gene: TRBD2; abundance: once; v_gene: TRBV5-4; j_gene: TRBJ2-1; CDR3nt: TGTGCCAGCAGCTTGGTTTCTAGCGGGAGCGATGAGCAGTTCTTC; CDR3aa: CASSLVSSGSDEQFF
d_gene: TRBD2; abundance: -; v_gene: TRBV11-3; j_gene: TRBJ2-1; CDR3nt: TGTGCCAGCAGCGAAGAGGTAGCGGGAGTCAATGAGCAGTTCTTC; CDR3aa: CASSEEVAGVNEQFF
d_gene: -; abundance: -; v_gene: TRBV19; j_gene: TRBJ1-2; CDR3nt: TGTGCCAGTAGTATCGGGAGGAGACAGACCAGATATGGCTACACCTTC; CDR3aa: CASSIGRRQTRYGYTF
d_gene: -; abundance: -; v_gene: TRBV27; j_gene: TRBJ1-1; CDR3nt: TGTGCCAGCAGCCTTGGCAGTGACACTGAAGCTTTCTTT; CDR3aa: CASSLGSDTEAFF
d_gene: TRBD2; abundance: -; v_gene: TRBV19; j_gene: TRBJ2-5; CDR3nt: TGTGCCAGTAGTGCGGCTAGCGGGTTTGTGACCCAGTACTTC; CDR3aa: CASSAASGFVTQYF
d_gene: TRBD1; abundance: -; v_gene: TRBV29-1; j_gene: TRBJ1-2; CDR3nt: TGCAGCGCAGAGGGACAGGGCAACTATGGCTACACCTTC; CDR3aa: CSAEGQGNYGYTF
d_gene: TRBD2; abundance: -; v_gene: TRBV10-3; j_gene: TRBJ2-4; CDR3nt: TGTGCCATCAGTGAGACATGGACTAGCGGGAGAGGGAACATTCAGTACTTC; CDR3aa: CAISETWTSGRGNIQYF
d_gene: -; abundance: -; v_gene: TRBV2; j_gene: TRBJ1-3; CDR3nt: TGTGCCAGCAGTGACCGGGGAAACACCATATATTTT; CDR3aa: CASSDRGNTIYF
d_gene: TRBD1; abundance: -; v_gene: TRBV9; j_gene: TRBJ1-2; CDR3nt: TGTGCCAGCAGCGTTCGGGACAGGAGATACTATGGCTACACCTTC; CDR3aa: CASSVRDRRYYGYTF
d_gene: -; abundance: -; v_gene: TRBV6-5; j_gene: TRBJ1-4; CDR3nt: TGTGCCAGCAGCCACAGTAATGATAAACTGTTTTTT; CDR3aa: CASSHSNDKLFF
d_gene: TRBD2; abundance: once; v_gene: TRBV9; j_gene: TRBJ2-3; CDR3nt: TGTGCCAGCAGCTCGGGACTAGCGGGAGGGCCTATCACAGATACGCAGTATTTT; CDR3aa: CASSSGLAGGPITDTQYF
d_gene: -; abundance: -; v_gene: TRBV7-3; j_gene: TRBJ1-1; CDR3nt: TGTGCCAGCAGCTTAAAGACCAACACTGAAGCTTTCTTT; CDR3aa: CASSLKTNTEAFF